Listed here are 5 T cell receptor beta chains from one sample, sequenced in a study of CD8 T cells in Susac syndrome. When the RNA was reverse transcribed, random hexamers were used with an input of about 0.45 to 1 ug. In TCRdb, the immunoSEQ multiplex PCR reads were re-called with MiXCR into one record per CDR3 protein. The profile shows about 200,000 distinct CDR3 sequences, over 90% of them singletons. Material for sequencing was CD4+ T cells from PBMCs. The source is a human donor with multiple sclerosis.

V usage is TRBV25-1 and J usage is TRBJ2-1; no clear D gene. The germline CDR1 and CDR2 sequences are MGHDK and SYGVNS. This CDR3 contains 11 residues. V lost 4 bases and J lost 8, with 6 bases in between. Here the CDR3 DNA reads TGTGCCAGCAGTGTTAAATATGAGCAGTTCTTC. Residues: CASSVKYEQFF.

This chain joins TRBV5-1 and TRBJ2-1; no clear D gene. Per the germline V gene, CDR1 is SGHRS and CDR2 is YFSETQ. V was shortened by 0 bases and J by 1 base, with 5 bases between the two germline ends. CDR3 size: 14 residues. CDR3 loop: CASSLEQSYNEQFF. DNA for the CDR3: TGCGCCAGCAGCTTGGAACAATCCTACAATGAGCAGTTCTTC.

This chain uses TRBV5-4 with TRBJ2-3; TRBD1 might be the D (5 bases). Germline V gives CDR1 SGHNT, CDR2 YYREEE (reference sequence). V gave up 4 bases and J gave up 4 bases, with 10 bases separating them. This CDR3 has 13 residues. The CDR3 DNA reads TGTGCCAGCAGCACCTCAGGGTCAGATACGCAGTATTTT. This codes for CASSTSGSDTQYF.

V is TRBV18 and J is TRBJ2-7; no firm D call. V gave up 3 bases and J gave up 0 bases, with 12 bases separating them. The V gene's germline CDR1 is KGHSH and CDR2 LQKENI. The CDR3 consists of 15 residues. The chain's CDR3 is CASSPGEFSSYEQYF. The CDR3 DNA reads TGTGCCAGCTCACCTGGGGAATTTAGCTCCTACGAGCAGTACTTC.

The V and J genes are TRBV27 and TRBJ1-5; D may be TRBD1 (6 bases). In germline, CDR1 is MNHEY, CDR2 SMNVEV (reference sequence). CDR3 length equals 13 residues. The germline V and J ends were trimmed by 3 bases and 10 bases, with 13 bases remaining between them. CDR3 bases: TGTGCCAGCAGTTTGGTCAGGGGCGACCCCCAGCATTTT. This gives the protein CASSLVRGDPQHF.